This section outlines one T cell receptor (beta chain) sequence together with its context. Its antigen has not been determined. Base quality data are lacking; no much larger clone is found one base away. TCR beta libraries were generated from genomic DNA with the immunoSEQ kit, following the manufacturer's recommendations. For library preparation, a first multiplex PCR was performed with proprietary primers, followed by a second PCR in which unique barcodes were added, and bead cleanups were performed after each round. A kit-provided positive control reaction and a negative control reaction were included in every sample batch. The final libraries were assessed on an Agilent 4200 TapeStation D1000 ScreenTape, pooled by volume, and quantified by qPCR. Sequencing was performed on an Illumina NextSeq500 using a MidOutput 150-cycle cartridge, with 156 Read1 cycles, 15 Index1 cycles, and the kit custom primers. The pooled library was loaded at about 1 pM with around 22% PhiX control spiked in. On the authors' methods: The vendor-processed data were analyzed in R, and a clonotype was defined as all T cells that share the same CDR3 nucleotide sequence. In the clone abundance analyses, frequencies were normalized to the 10,000 most abundant clones in each sample. Before analysis, public T cell clones were removed, and these numbered fewer than six per sample on average. A difference in abundance of at least 32-fold between compartments was used to define tumor-enriched and baseline blood-enriched clonotypes. A beta-binomial differential abundance model was used to identify clonotypes that expanded or contracted between blood time points. Tumor-blood repertoire similarity was measured with the Baroni-Urbani and Buser coefficient, and groups were compared using two-tailed Wilcoxon tests in R. TCRdb re-hosts the immuneACCESS table, in-frame sequences only. Its copies lack some clones; in the studies checked, an unresolved V gene accounts for under half of them, and the cause for the rest is not known. D and trimming come from the DNA, and the V and J calls and clone size come from that table. The sample table contains around 77,000 clones; only one count was recorded for 83% of them. About 2.4% of the sample lies in the top ten.

Taken from cysteine to phenylalanine, the CDR3 has 14 residues. Kept here is only the CDR3 DNA, which spans 42 bases and is read in frame from base 1. V sheds 0 bases and J sheds 2 bases, leaving 7 bases between their ends. CDR1 and CDR2, looked up from the germline V gene (reference sequence), are MNHNY and SVGAGI. This record comes from a study of radiation and T cells in renal cell carcinoma (dated by TCRdb to 2018 to 2020). About the full investigation: A total of some 51 samples underwent TCR beta sequencing, made up of approximately 26 tumors and some 27 peripheral blood samples. The last blood draw occurred 4 weeks after radiation, at the same time as nephrectomy. Across all 50 or so samples, 4,016,671 unique CDR3 nucleotide sequences, encoding 2 million to 3 million unique CDR3 amino acid sequences, were identified.

The paper as a whole reports these results and caveats: With a single-armed trial design, the study had no way to address how radiation dose or scheduling affects the TCR repertoire. In blood, the top tumor clonotypes increased between baseline and 2 weeks post-radiation and then shrank by 4 weeks, which suggests that tumor-resident clones expanded only transiently. No pretreatment tumor biopsies were available, so the baseline intratumoral presence of clonotypes could not be determined. Blood repertoire dynamics were not followed beyond 4 weeks after treatment.

The sample's time point label, decoded: blood 4 weeks post-SBRT, at nephrectomy. What this sample's treatment or condition label stands for: 15 Gy SBRT to primary tumor, nephrectomy 4 weeks later. Samples were obtained from a clinical trial, in which 15 Gy stereotactic body radiation therapy was delivered to primary renal cell carcinomas and nephrectomy was performed 4 weeks later. To follow tumor-enriched clonotypes, peripheral blood was collected serially from radiation-treated patients at baseline and again at 2 weeks and 4 weeks after SBRT. Every patient's renal cell carcinoma showed clear cell pathology. The QIAamp DNA Blood Mini Kit (Qiagen) was used to prepare genomic DNA for TCR sequencing. The analyses included just those samples that passed every quality control check.

Sequenced here: blood, sampled from a patient whose treatment included radiotherapy and nephrectomy. This chain joins TRBV6-6 to TRBJ1-2, with an unclear D gene assignment. The TCR comes from a woman aged 60-70 years with renal cell carcinoma. For the CDR3, the sequence is CASSYSGRNYGYTF. The DNA reads as follows: TGTGCCAGCAGTTACTCCGGGAGGAACTATGGCTACACCTTC.